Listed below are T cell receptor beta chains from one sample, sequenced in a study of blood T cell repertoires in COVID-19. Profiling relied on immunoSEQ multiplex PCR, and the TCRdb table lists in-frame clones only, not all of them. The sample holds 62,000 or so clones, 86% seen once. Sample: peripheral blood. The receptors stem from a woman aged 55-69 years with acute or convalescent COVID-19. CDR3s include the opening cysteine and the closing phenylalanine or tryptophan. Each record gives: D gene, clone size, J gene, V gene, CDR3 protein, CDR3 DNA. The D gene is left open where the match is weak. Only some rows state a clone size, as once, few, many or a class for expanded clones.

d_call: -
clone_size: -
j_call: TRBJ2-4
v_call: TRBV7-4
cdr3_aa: CASNLDPLPCFINAAKNIQYF
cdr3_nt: TGTGCCAGCAACTTAGACCCGCTACCTTGCTTTATCAATGCTGCCAAAAACATTCAGTACTTC

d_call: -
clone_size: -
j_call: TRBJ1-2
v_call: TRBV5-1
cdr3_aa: CASSPGRGGVYGYTF
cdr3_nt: TGCGCCAGCAGCCCTGGGAGGGGAGGGGTCTATGGCTACACCTTC

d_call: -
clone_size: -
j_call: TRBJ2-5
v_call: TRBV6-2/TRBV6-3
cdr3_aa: CASSLLDRLQETQYF
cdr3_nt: TGTGCCAGCAGTTTGTTGGACAGACTCCAAGAGACCCAGTACTTC

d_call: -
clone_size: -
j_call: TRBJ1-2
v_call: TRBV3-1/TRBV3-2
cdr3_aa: CASSSNRQTRYGYTF
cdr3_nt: TGTGCCAGCAGCTCCAATCGACAGACCAGATATGGCTACACCTTC

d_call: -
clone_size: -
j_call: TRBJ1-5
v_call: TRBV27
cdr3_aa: CASSFHTTSNQPQHF
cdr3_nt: TGTGCCAGCAGTTTCCATACGACAAGCAATCAGCCCCAGCATTTT

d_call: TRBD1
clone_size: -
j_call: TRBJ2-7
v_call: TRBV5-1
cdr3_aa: CASSLSGGLYEQYF
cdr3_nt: TGCGCCAGCAGCTTGTCAGGGGGCCTCTACGAGCAGTACTTC

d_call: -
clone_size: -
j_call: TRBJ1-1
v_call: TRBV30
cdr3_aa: CAWRREMNTEAFF
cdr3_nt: TGTGCCTGGAGAAGGGAGATGAACACTGAAGCTTTCTTT

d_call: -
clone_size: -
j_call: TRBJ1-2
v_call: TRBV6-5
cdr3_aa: CASSYNRGPTGYTF
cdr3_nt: TGTGCCAGCAGTTACAATCGAGGTCCAACGGGCTACACCTTC

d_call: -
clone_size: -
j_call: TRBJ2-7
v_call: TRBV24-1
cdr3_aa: CATSDSVRLEQYF
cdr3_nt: TGTGCCACCAGTGATTCCGTGCGCCTCGAGCAGTACTTC

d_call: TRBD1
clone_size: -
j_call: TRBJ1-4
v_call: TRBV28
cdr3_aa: CASSFGTGVFF
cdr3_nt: TGTGCCAGCAGTTTTGGGACAGGGGTGTTTTTT

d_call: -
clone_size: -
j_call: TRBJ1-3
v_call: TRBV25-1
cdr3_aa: CASSEYAGAASSGNTIYF
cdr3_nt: TGTGCCAGCAGTGAATATGCGGGGGCAGCCAGCTCTGGAAACACCATATATTTT

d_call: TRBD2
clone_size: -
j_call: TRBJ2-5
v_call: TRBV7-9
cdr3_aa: CASRPGGSEQETQYF
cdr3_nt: TGTGCCAGCCGACCAGGCGGGAGTGAACAAGAGACCCAGTACTTC

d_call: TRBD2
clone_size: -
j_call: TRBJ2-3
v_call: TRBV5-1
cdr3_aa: CASSLGLAGPNGDTQYF
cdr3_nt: TGCGCCAGCAGCTTGGGTCTAGCGGGACCCAATGGAGATACGCAGTATTTT

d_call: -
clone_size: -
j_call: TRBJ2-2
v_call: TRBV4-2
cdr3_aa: CASSYGAGAGGELFF
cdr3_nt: TGTGCCAGCAGCTATGGGGCAGGGGCGGGCGGGGAGCTGTTTTTT

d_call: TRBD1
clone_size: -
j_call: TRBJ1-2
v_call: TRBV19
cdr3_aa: CASTQGDYGYTF
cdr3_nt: TGTGCCAGTACCCAGGGGGACTATGGCTACACCTTC

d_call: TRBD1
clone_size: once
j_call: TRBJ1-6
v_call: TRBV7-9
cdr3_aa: CASSSGQGFFNSPLHF
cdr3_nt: TGTGCCAGCAGCTCGGGACAGGGATTCTTTAATTCACCCCTCCACTTT

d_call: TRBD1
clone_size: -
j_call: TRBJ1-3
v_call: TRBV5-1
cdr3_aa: CASSPGRTGADSGNTIYF
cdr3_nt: TGCGCCAGCAGCCCCGGAAGGACAGGGGCCGACTCTGGAAACACCATATATTTT

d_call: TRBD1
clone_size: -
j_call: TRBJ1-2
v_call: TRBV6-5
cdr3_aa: CASKGARRFGYTF
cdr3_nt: TGTGCCAGCAAGGGGGCCCGACGTTTCGGCTACACCTTC

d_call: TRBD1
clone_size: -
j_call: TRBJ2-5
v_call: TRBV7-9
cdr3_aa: CASSVRQGTHPETQYF
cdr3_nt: TGTGCCAGCAGCGTTAGACAGGGAACCCACCCAGAGACCCAGTACTTC

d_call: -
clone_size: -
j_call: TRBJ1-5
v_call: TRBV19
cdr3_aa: CAAAENNQPQHF
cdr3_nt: TGTGCCGCGGCAGAGAACAATCAGCCCCAGCATTTT

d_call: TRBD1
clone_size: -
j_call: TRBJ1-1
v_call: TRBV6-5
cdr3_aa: CASSFGTANTEAFF
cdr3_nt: TGTGCCAGCAGTTTCGGGACAGCGAACACTGAAGCTTTCTTT

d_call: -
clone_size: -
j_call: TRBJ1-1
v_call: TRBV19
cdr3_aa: CASRRNTEAFF
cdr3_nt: TGTGCCAGTAGGAGGAACACTGAAGCTTTCTTT

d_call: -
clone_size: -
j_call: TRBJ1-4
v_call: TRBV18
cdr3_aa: CASSPVQGGGTNNEKLFF
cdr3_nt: TGTGCCAGCTCACCCGTCCAGGGCGGCGGGACTAATAATGAAAAACTGTTTTTT

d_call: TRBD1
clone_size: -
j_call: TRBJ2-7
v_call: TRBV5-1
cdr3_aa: CASSLWTGGESEQYF
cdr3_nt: TGCGCCAGCAGCTTGTGGACAGGTGGAGAGTCCGAGCAGTACTTC

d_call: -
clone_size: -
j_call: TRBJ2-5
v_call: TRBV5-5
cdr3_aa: CASSPPNQETQYF
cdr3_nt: TGTGCCAGCAGCCCCCCCAACCAAGAGACCCAGTACTTC

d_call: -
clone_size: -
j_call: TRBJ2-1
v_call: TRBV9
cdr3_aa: CASSSASEPSYNEQFF
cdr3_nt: TGTGCCAGCAGCTCAGCTAGCGAGCCTTCCTACAATGAGCAGTTCTTC

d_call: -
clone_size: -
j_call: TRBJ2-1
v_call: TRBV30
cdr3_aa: CAWSLGGSINEQFF
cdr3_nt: TGTGCCTGGAGTCTTGGGGGGTCAATCAATGAGCAGTTCTTC

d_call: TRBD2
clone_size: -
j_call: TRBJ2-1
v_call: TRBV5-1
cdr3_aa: CASSLGGSGVNYNEQFF
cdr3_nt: TGCGCCAGCAGCTTGGGTGGTAGCGGGGTCAACTACAATGAGCAGTTCTTC

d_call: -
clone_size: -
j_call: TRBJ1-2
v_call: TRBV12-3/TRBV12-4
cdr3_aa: CASSFRRGHGYTF
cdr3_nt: TGTGCCAGCAGTTTTCGGAGGGGCCATGGCTACACCTTC

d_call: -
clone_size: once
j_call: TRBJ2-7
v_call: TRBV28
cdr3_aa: CASSFPPAGVGYEQYF
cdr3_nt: TGTGCCAGCAGTTTCCCCCCGGCCGGGGTGGGCTACGAGCAGTACTTC

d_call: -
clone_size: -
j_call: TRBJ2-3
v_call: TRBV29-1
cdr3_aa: CSVGSGSGDTQYF
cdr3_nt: TGCAGCGTGGGGTCGGGGTCGGGAGATACGCAGTATTTT

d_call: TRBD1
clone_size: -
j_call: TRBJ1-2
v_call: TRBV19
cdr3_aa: CASRGQGIYGYTF
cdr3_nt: TGTGCCAGTAGGGGACAGGGGATCTATGGCTACACCTTC

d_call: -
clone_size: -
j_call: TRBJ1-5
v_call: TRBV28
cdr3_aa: CASSAGQGGQPQHF
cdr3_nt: TGTGCCAGCAGTGCGGGGCAGGGAGGTCAGCCCCAGCATTTT

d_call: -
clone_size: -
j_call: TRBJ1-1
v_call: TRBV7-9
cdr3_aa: CASKLGGSEAFF
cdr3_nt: TGTGCCAGCAAACTGGGGGGATCAGAAGCTTTCTTT

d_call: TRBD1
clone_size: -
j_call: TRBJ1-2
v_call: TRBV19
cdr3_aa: CASSIATGDYGYTF
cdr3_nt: TGTGCCAGTAGTATAGCAACAGGGGACTATGGCTACACCTTC

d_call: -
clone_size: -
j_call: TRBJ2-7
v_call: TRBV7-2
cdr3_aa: CASSTQGTYEQYF
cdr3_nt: TGTGCCAGCAGCACACAGGGTACCTACGAGCAGTACTTC

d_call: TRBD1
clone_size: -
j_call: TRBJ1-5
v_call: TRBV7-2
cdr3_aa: CASSVGQGDHNQPQHF
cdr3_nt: TGTGCCAGCAGCGTGGGACAGGGGGACCACAATCAGCCCCAGCATTTT

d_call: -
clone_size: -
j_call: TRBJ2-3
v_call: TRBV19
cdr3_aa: CASMRRGGGSDTQYF
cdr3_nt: TGTGCCAGTATGCGGAGGGGGGGCGGGTCAGATACGCAGTATTTT

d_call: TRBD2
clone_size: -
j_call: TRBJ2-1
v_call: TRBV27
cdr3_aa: CASIRTSGIHSYNEQFF
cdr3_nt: TGTGCCAGCATAAGGACTAGCGGAATTCACTCCTACAATGAGCAGTTCTTC

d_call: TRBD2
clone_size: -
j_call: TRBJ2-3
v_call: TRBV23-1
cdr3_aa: CASSHLAGGQSTDTQYF
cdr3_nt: TGCGCCAGCAGTCATCTAGCGGGAGGGCAGAGCACAGATACGCAGTATTTT

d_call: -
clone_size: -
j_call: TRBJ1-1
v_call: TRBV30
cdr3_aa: CAWSSSYRVSGATEAFF
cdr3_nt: TGTGCCTGGAGTTCGTCATACAGGGTCTCGGGTGCCACTGAAGCTTTCTTT

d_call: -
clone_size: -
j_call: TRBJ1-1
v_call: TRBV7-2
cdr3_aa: CASSLSAGLNTEAFF
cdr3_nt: TGTGCCAGCAGCTTATCGGCAGGATTGAACACTGAAGCTTTCTTT

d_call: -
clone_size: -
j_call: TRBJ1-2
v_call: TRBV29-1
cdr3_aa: CSVVKQDMDGYTF
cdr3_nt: TGCAGCGTTGTAAAACAGGATATGGATGGCTACACCTTC

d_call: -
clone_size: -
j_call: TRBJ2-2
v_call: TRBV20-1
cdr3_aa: CSASSVDTGELFF
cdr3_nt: TGCAGTGCTAGTTCGGTGGACACCGGGGAGCTGTTTTTT

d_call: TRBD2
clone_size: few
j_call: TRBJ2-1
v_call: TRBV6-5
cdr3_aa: CASSYGAGANNEQFF
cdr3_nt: TGTGCCAGCAGTTACGGGGCGGGAGCCAACAATGAGCAGTTCTTC

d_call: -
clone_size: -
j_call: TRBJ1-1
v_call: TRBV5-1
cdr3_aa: CASRTLSGTEAFF
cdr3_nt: TGCGCCAGCAGAACCTTGTCGGGCACTGAAGCTTTCTTT

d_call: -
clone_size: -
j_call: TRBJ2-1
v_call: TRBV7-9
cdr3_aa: CASRAGSNNEQFF
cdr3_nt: TGTGCCAGCAGGGCGGGCTCTAACAATGAGCAGTTCTTC

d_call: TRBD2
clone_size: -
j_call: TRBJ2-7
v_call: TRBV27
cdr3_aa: CASSLLGVAGVGVQYF
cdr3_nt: TGTGCCAGCAGTTTATTGGGGGTAGCGGGAGTTGGTGTGCAGTACTTC

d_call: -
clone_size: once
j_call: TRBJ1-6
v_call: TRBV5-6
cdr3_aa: CASNIRGFLATLHF
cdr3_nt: TGTGCCAGCAACATTCGGGGGTTTCTTGCCACCCTCCACTTT

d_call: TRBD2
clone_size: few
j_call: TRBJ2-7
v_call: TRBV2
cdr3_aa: CASSSGGTGYF
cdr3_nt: TGTGCCAGCAGTAGCGGGGGGACGGGATACTTC

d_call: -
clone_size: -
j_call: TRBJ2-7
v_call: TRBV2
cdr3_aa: CASSEAGATYIYPYEQYF
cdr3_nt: TGTGCCAGCAGTGAAGCGGGGGCTACCTACATTTATCCCTACGAGCAGTACTTC

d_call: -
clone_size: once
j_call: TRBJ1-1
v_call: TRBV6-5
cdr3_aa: CASLSTEANTEAFF
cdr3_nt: TGTGCCAGCCTATCTACAGAAGCCAACACTGAAGCTTTCTTT

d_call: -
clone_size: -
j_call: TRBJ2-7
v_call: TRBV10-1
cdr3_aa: CASSAGYEQYF
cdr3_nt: TGCGCCAGCAGTGCCGGCTACGAGCAGTACTTC

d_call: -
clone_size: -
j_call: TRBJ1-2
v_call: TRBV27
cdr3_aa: CASSDFGGLPDGYTF
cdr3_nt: TGTGCCAGCAGTGATTTTGGGGGCCTTCCGGACGGCTACACCTTC

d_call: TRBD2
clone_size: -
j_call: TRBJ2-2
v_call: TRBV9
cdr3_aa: CASSLGTSANTGELFF
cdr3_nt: TGTGCCAGCAGCCTGGGGACTAGCGCTAACACCGGGGAGCTGTTTTTT